These T cell receptor beta chains were read from a single sample in a study of Ad26.COV2.S vaccination and SARS-CoV-2 variants. Repertoires were generated with immunoSEQ multiplex PCR, while TCRdb's copy carries only in-frame clones and drops some. The table has about 350,000 clones, roughly nine tenths seen once. The specimen comprised peripheral blood, sampled after recovery from COVID-19. The receptors originated from a human donor who had recovered from COVID-19. CDR3s include the opening cysteine and the closing phenylalanine or tryptophan. D genes are given only for firm matches. The listing skips clone size in some rows; elsewhere it reads once, few, many or a size class.

D,length,size,J,V,DNA,CDR3
NA,12,NA,TRBJ1-5,TRBV7-9,TGTGCCAGCAGCCCGGGGGGTCAGCCCCAGCATTTT,CASSPGGQPQHF
NA,11,NA,TRBJ2-2,TRBV7-9,TGTGCCAGCAGCAGCGGGGGGGAGCTGTTTTTT,CASSSGGELFF
TRBD2,16,few,TRBJ2-1,TRBV6-1,TGTGCCAGCAGTGAAGCGGCTAGCGGGGTGTGGGGTGAGCAGTTCTTC,CASSEAASGVWGEQFF
NA,14,NA,TRBJ2-5,TRBV5-1,TGCGCCAGCAGGGTTGGAAGGGTAGAAGAGACCCAGTACTTC,CASRVGRVEETQYF
TRBD1,15,NA,TRBJ1-5,TRBV18,TGTGCCAGCTCACGGGGGGACAGAAACAATCAGCCCCAGCATTTT,CASSRGDRNNQPQHF
TRBD1,16,NA,TRBJ1-3,TRBV2,TGTGCCAGCAGGGGACAGGGCGTGAGCTCTGGAAACACCATATATTTT,CASRGQGVSSGNTIYF
NA,14,NA,TRBJ1-2,TRBV28,TGTGCCAGCAGTCCACACGGGGGGATGGGTGGCTACACCTTC,CASSPHGGMGGYTF
NA,16,NA,TRBJ1-5,TRBV11-2,TGTGCCAGCAGCTATGGGGTTGGGGTGGGGAATCAGCCCCAGCATTTT,CASSYGVGVGNQPQHF
NA,13,NA,TRBJ1-3,TRBV11-2,TGTGCCAGCAGCTTAACTGGTGGAAACACCATATATTTT,CASSLTGGNTIYF
NA,13,NA,TRBJ2-2,TRBV13,TGTGCCAGCAGCTTTGTTAGTGGCGGGGAGCTGTTTTTT,CASSFVSGGELFF
TRBD1,13,NA,TRBJ1-1,TRBV10-3,TGTGCCATCAAGGGACAGGGAAACTCTGAAGCTTTCTTT,CAIKGQGNSEAFF
NA,12,NA,TRBJ2-1,TRBV7-3,TGTGCCAGCAGCTTAGGCGCAGGGCTACAGTTCTTC,CASSLGAGLQFF
NA,13,NA,TRBJ2-7,TRBV7-9,TGTGCCAGCAGCGTAACACAGGGATACGAGCAGTACTTC,CASSVTQGYEQYF
TRBD1,14,NA,TRBJ1-5,TRBV6-5,TGTGCCAGCAGTACAACAGACAGGGATCAGCCCCAGCATTTT,CASSTTDRDQPQHF
NA,12,NA,TRBJ2-1,TRBV5-6,TGTGCCAGCAGCTTGGTTTCTGGGTTTCCGGTCTTC,CASSLVSGFPVF
TRBD1,14,NA,TRBJ2-7,TRBV9,TGTGCCAGCAGCGAAACCGGGACAGACTACGAGCAGTACTTC,CASSETGTDYEQYF
NA,14,few,TRBJ1-1,TRBV6-5,TGTGCCAGCAGTTACTCGACGCTGAACACTGAAGCTTTCTTT,CASSYSTLNTEAFF
NA,16,few,TRBJ1-3,TRBV4-1,TGCGCCAGCAGCCAAGTATCGGGGACGAGGGGAAACACCATATATTTT,CASSQVSGTRGNTIYF
TRBD2,14,NA,TRBJ2-1,TRBV2,TGTGCCAGCAGCGACCCGGGACTACACAATGAGCAGTTCTTC,CASSDPGLHNEQFF
TRBD2,13,NA,TRBJ2-2,TRBV11-2,TGTGCCTGTGAGCGGGGGAACACCGGGGAGCTGTTTTTT,CACERGNTGELFF
NA,13,NA,TRBJ2-7,TRBV10-2,TGCGCCAGCACCCGGGACAACCCCTACGAGCAGTACTTC,CASTRDNPYEQYF
TRBD1,15,NA,TRBJ1-1,TRBV15,TGTGCCACCAGCAAGGACAGGGGGTCGTACACTGAAGCTTTCTTT,CATSKDRGSYTEAFF
NA,15,once,TRBJ2-7,TRBV7-9,TGTGCCAGCAGCTTAGTAGCGCAGTCACCCTACGAGCAGTACTTC,CASSLVAQSPYEQYF
TRBD1,15,NA,TRBJ2-7,TRBV3-1/TRBV3-2,TGTGCCAGCAGCCCTGGGACAGCCGTCTCCTACGAGCAGTACTTC,CASSPGTAVSYEQYF
NA,18,NA,TRBJ1-5,TRBV7-4,TGTGCCAGCAGCTTAGTAGGGGGGGAGACCGATAGCAATCAGCCCCAGCATTTT,CASSLVGGETDSNQPQHF
TRBD1,15,NA,TRBJ1-2,TRBV4-1,TGCGCCAGCAGACATATTACAGACAGGGGCTATGGCTACACCTTC,CASRHITDRGYGYTF
NA,14,NA,TRBJ2-3,TRBV7-9,TGTGCCAGCAGCTTCCCACTAGCCTGGGATACGCAGTATTTT,CASSFPLAWDTQYF
TRBD1,17,once,TRBJ2-7,TRBV18,TGTGCCAGCTCACCCTCGGGGACAGGGGGGCCTCGCCACGAGCAGTACTTC,CASSPSGTGGPRHEQYF
NA,14,few,TRBJ1-6,TRBV7-2,TGTGCCAGCAGCTTCTTGGGGATCGATTCACCCCTCCACTTT,CASSFLGIDSPLHF
NA,16,NA,TRBJ1-1,TRBV7-3,TGTGCCAGCAGGTTGCAGGGAGGCCCGGCGAACACTGAAGCTTTCTTT,CASRLQGGPANTEAFF
NA,12,NA,TRBJ2-2,TRBV19,TGTGCCGGAGGGGCAGGCACCGGGGAGCTGTTTTTT,CAGGAGTGELFF
NA,15,NA,TRBJ1-1,TRBV4-3,TGCGCCAGCAGCCTCTACAGAGGAACAAAAACTGAAGCTTTCTTT,CASSLYRGTKTEAFF
TRBD1,15,few,TRBJ1-2,TRBV14,TGTGCCAGCAGCCAAGATTACGGACAGGCGAGGGGCTACACCTTC,CASSQDYGQARGYTF
NA,16,NA,TRBJ1-3,TRBV19,TGTGCCAGTAGTAAGCCGGGACTCCAGAGGGGGACCACCATATATTTT,CASSKPGLQRGTTIYF
NA,14,once,TRBJ2-2,TRBV6-1,TGTGCCAGCAGTGAAGTGCAGTACACCGGGGAGCTGTTTTTT,CASSEVQYTGELFF
TRBD1,17,NA,TRBJ2-3,TRBV5-6,TGTGCCAGCAGCTCTACCCGGACAGGGAAGAACGCAGATACGCAGTATTTT,CASSSTRTGKNADTQYF
TRBD2,15,NA,TRBJ2-7,TRBV29-1,TGCAGCGTTGAAGATAGCCTAGCGGGGGGGGACGAGCAGTACTTC,CSVEDSLAGGDEQYF
NA,15,NA,TRBJ2-2,TRBV5-4,TGTGCCAGCAGCTTGAATCCGTTGAACACCGGGGAGCTGTTTTTT,CASSLNPLNTGELFF
NA,11,NA,TRBJ2-5,TRBV12-3/TRBV12-4,TGTGCCAGCAGTTTAGGGGAGACCCAGTACTTC,CASSLGETQYF
NA,14,NA,TRBJ1-1,TRBV7-9,TGTGCCAGCCACGGACAGTCCATGAACACTGAAGCTTTCTTT,CASHGQSMNTEAFF
NA,12,NA,TRBJ2-7,TRBV5-8,TGTGCCAGCACCATGTACAGGGACGAGCAGTACTTC,CASTMYRDEQYF
TRBD1,15,once,TRBJ1-4,TRBV4-3,TGCGCCAGCAGCTGGGACAGAAGCTCTAATGAAAAACTGTTTTTT,CASSWDRSSNEKLFF
TRBD1,13,few,TRBJ1-2,TRBV15,TGTGCCACCAGCCCGACAGGGGAATATGGCTACACCTTC,CATSPTGEYGYTF
TRBD2,16,NA,TRBJ2-3,TRBV25-1,TGTGCCAGCAGCGACCTTAGCGGGGGACGCACAGATACGCAGTATTTT,CASSDLSGGRTDTQYF
NA,18,NA,TRBJ2-1,TRBV2,TGTGCCAGCAGTGAGGTCGCTAAGGGGAATAGTGGTCACAATGAGCAGTTCTTC,CASSEVAKGNSGHNEQFF
NA,14,NA,TRBJ2-4,TRBV21-1,TGTGCCAGCAGCAATCTGCCGCGCCTGCCCATTCAGTACTTC,CASSNLPRLPIQYF
NA,13,NA,TRBJ1-1,TRBV6-2/TRBV6-3,TGTGCCAGCAGTTATCAATCTCGGACTGAAGCTTTCTTT,CASSYQSRTEAFF
NA,10,NA,TRBJ2-1,TRBV6-5,TGTGCCAGCAACACCAATGAGCAGTTCTTC,CASNTNEQFF
NA,12,NA,TRBJ1-1,TRBV7-8,TGTGCCAGCAGCTTAGGGGGTTATGAAGCTTTCTTT,CASSLGGYEAFF
NA,16,NA,TRBJ1-1,TRBV3-1/TRBV3-2,TGTGCCAGCAGCGACGGGGGGCCCCTAAAGAACACTGAAGCTTTCTTT,CASSDGGPLKNTEAFF
NA,15,NA,TRBJ1-2,TRBV2,TGTGCCAGCAGTCCGCAAGCGACGGTTAACTATGGCTACACCTTC,CASSPQATVNYGYTF
NA,15,NA,TRBJ2-7,TRBV2,TGTGCCAGCAGTGAACGGGGACAAGTTAAATTGCAGCAGTACTTC,CASSERGQVKLQQYF
NA,12,NA,TRBJ1-2,TRBV12-3/TRBV12-4,TGTGCCAGCAGTCCTACAGTGGGCGGCTACACCTTC,CASSPTVGGYTF
NA,14,NA,TRBJ2-7,TRBV10-3,TGTGCCATCAGTGAGTCGGGGGGGCTCAACGAGCAGTACTTC,CAISESGGLNEQYF
NA,14,NA,TRBJ2-2,TRBV6-5,TGTGCCAGCGGGCGAGGGACGGGAACCGGGGAGCTGTTTTTT,CASGRGTGTGELFF
TRBD1,15,once,TRBJ2-2,TRBV5-4,TGTGCCAGCAGCCTGGACAGGGCGGGCGCCGGGGAGCTGTTTTTT,CASSLDRAGAGELFF